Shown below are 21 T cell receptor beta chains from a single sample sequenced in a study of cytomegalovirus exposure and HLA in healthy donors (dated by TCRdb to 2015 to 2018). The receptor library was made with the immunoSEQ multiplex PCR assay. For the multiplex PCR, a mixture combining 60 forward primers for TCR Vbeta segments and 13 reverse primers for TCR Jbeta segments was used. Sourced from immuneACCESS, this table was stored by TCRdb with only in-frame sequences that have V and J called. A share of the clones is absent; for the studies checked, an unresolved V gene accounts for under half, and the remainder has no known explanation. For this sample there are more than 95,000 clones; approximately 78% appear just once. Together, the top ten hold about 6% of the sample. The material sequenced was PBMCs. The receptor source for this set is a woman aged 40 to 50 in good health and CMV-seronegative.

CDR3 loop: CASSPADGGGYTF. For the CDR3, the DNA is TGTGCCAGCAGTCCCGCCGACGGCGGAGGCTACACCTTC. The chain employs TRBV28 and TRBJ1-2; D ambiguous. The CDR3 is 13 amino acids. The germline V gene has CDR1 MDHEN and CDR2 SYDVKM. V was pared by 5 bases and J by 8 bases, with 15 bases between.

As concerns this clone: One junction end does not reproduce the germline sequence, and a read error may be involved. The DNA for the CDR3 is TGCGCCAGCAGCCTTAGGACCACCAACTCTGGGGCCAACGGCCTGACTTTC. Protein sequence: CASSLRTTNSGANGLTF. V usage is TRBV4-1 and J usage is TRBJ2-6, with D perhaps matching TRBD1 (5 bases). The CDR3 contains 17 residues. Germline CDR1 reads MGHRA; CDR2 reads YSYEKL.

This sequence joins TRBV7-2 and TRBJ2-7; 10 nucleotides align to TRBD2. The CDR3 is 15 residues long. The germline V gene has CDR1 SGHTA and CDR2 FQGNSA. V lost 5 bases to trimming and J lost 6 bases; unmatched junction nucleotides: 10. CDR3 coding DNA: TGTGCCAGCAGCCCGGGACTAGCGCTCTCGCTCGAGCAGTACTTC. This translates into CASSPGLALSLEQYF.

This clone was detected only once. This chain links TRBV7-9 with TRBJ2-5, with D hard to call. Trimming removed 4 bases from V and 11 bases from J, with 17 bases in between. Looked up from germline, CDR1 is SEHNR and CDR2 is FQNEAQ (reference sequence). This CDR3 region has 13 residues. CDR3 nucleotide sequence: TGTGCCAGCAGCTCGACACTGGGTCGAGAGCAGTACTTC. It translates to CASSSTLGREQYF.

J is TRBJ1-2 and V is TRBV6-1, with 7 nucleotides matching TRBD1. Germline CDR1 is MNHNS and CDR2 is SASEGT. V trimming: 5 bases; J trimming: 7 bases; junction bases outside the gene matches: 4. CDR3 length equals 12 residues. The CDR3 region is CASSTQGGGYTF. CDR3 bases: TGTGCCAGCAGTACCCAGGGGGGTGGCTACACCTTC.

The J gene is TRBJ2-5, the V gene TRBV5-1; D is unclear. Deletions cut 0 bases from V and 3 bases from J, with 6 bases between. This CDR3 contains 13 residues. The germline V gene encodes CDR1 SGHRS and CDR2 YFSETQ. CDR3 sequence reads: CASSLDAEETQYF. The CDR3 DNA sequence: TGCGCCAGCAGCTTGGATGCGGAAGAGACCCAGTACTTC.

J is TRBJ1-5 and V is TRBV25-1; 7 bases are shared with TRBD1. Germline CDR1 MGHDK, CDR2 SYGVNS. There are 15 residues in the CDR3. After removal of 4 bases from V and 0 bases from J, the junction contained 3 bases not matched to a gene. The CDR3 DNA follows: TGTGCCAGCAGTGGGGGACAGAATAGCAATCAGCCCCAGCATTTT. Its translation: CASSGGQNSNQPQHF.

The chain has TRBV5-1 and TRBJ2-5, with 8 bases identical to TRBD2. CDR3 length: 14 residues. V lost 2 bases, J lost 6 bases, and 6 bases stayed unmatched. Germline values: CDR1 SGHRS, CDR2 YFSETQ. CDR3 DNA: TGCGCCAGCAGCTTCACTAGCGGAGAGAAGACCCAGTACTTC. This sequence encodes CASSFTSGEKTQYF.

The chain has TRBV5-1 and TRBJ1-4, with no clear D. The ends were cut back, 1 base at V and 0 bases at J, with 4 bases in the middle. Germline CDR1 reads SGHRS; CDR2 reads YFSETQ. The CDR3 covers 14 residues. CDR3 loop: CASSLLATNEKLFF. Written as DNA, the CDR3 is TGCGCCAGCAGCTTGCTTGCAACTAATGAAAAACTGTTTTTT. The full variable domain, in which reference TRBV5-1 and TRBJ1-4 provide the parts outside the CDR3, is KAGVTQTPRYLIKTRGQQVTLSCSPISGHRSVSWYQQTPGQGLQFLFEYFSETQRNKGNFPGRFSGRQFSNSRSEMNVSTLELGDSALYLCASSLLATNEKLFFGSGTQLSVL.

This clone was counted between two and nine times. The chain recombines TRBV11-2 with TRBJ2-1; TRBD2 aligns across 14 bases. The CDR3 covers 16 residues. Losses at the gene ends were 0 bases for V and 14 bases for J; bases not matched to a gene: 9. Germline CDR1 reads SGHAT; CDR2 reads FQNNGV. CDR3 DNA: TGTGCCAGCAGCTTAGATCCGGGACTAGCGGGAGTCTCGGAGTTCTTC. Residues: CASSLDPGLAGVSEFF.

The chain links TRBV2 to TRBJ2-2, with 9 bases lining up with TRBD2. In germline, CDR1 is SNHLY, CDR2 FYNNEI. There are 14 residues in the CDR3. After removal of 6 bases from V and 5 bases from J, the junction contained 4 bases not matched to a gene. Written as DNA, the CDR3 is TGTGCCAGCAGAAGACTAGCGGAGACCGGGGAGCTGTTTTTT. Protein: CASRRLAETGELFF.

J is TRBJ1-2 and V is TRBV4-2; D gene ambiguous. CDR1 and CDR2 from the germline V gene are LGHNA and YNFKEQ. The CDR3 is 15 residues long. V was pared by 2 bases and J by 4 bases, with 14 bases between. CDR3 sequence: CASSQIPWEGYGYTF. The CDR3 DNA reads TGTGCCAGCAGCCAAATTCCCTGGGAGGGCTATGGCTACACCTTC.

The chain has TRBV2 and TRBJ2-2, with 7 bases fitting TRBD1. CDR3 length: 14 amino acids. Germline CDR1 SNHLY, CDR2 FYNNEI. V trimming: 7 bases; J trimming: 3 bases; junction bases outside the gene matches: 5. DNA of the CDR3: TGTGCCAGCAAGGGGACAGTACACACCGGGGAGCTGTTTTTT. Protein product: CASKGTVHTGELFF. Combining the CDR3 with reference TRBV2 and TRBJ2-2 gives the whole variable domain EPEVTQTPSHQVTQMGQEVILRCVPISNHLYFYWYRQILGQKVEFLVSFYNNEISEKSEIFDDQFSVERPDGSNFTLKIRSTKLEDSAMYFCASKGTVHTGELFFGEGSRLTVL.

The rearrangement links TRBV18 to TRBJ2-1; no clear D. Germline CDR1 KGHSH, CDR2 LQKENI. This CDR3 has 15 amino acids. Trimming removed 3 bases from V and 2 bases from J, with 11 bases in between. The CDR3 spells CASSPGVAAYNEQFF. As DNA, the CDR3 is TGTGCCAGCTCACCCGGAGTGGCGGCCTACAATGAGCAGTTCTTC. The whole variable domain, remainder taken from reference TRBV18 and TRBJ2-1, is NAGVMQNPRHLVRRRGQEARLRCSPMKGHSHVYWYRQLPEEGLKFMVYLQKENIIDESGMPKERFSAEFPKEGPSILRIQQVVRGDSAAYFCASSPGVAAYNEQFFGPGTRLTVL.

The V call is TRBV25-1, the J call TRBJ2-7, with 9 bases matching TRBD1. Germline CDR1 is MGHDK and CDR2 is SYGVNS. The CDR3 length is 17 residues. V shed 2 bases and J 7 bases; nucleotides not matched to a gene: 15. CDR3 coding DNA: TGTGCCAGCAGTGAAAAAAATTTGAGGACAGGGGTGGGAGAGCAGTACTTC. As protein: CASSEKNLRTGVGEQYF.

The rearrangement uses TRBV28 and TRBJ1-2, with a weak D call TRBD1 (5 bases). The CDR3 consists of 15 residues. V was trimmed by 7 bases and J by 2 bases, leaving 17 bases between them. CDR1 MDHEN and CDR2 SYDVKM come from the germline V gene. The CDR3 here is CASTPPGQGNYGYTF. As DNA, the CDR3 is TGTGCCAGCACCCCCCCGGGTCAGGGCAACTATGGCTACACCTTC.

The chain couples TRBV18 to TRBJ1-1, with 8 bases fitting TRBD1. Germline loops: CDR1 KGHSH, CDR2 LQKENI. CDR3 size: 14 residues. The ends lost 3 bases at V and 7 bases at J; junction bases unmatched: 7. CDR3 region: CASSPPTGGGEAFF. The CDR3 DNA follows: TGTGCCAGCTCACCCCCTACAGGGGGAGGTGAAGCTTTCTTT.

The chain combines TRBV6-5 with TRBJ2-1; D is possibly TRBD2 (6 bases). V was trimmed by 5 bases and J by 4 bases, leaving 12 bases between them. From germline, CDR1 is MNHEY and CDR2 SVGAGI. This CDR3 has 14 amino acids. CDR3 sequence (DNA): TGTGCCAGCAGTGTCCGGGACTTTTACAATGAGCAGTTCTTC. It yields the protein CASSVRDFYNEQFF.

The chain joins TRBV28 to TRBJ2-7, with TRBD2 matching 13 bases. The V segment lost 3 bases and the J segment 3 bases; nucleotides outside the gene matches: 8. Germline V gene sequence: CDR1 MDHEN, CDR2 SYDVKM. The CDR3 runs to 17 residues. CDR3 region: CASSFGLAGAANYEQYF. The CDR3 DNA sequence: TGTGCCAGCAGTTTCGGACTAGCGGGAGCCGCGAACTACGAGCAGTACTTC.

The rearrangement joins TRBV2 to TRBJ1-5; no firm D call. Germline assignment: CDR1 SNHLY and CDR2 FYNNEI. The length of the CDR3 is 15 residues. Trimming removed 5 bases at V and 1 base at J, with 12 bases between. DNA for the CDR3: TGTGCCAGCAGTTGGAGAGCGGGGAGCAATCAGCCCCAGCATTTT. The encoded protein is CASSWRAGSNQPQHF.

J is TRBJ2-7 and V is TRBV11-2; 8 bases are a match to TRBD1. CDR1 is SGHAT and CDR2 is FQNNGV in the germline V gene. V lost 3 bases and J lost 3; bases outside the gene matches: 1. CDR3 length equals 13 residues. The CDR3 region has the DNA TGTGCCAGCAGCTTTACAGGGGGCTACGAGCAGTACTTC. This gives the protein CASSFTGGYEQYF.